Shown below are 14 T cell receptor beta chains from a single sample sequenced in a study of T cell repertoires in cytomegalovirus infection. MiXCR, applied by TCRdb to the reads, yields one record per CDR3 protein. The profile covers some 320,000 distinct CDR3 sequences, with 25% to 30% appearing a single time and 20% taken by the ten largest. These receptors' targets are unknown. Sequences were derived from cultured PBMCs, sampled from culture after CMV antigen stimulation. These TCRs come from a human donor in good health (CMV status not recorded). Some clones in this sample may be carry-over from other donors' samples.

This chain connects TRBV27 to TRBJ1-1; tentatively, D is TRBD1 (5 bases). Germline V gives CDR1 MNHEY, CDR2 SMNVEV (reference sequence). The CDR3 extends over 14 amino acids. V lost 6 bases and J 6 bases, leaving 17 bases between the germline ends. The CDR3 coding sequence is TGTGCCAGCAGACCCCAGGGTTTGGCCTCTGAAGCTTTCTTT. It yields the protein CASRPQGLASEAFF.

The chain employs TRBV12-3 or TRBV12-4 and TRBJ1-5; no definite D call. This CDR3 spans 13 amino acids. V lost 7 bases to trimming and J lost 0 bases, with 7 bases between them. The DNA of the CDR3 is TGTGCCAGCAAAAGTGATAGCAATCAGCCCCAGCATTTT. It is translated as CASKSDSNQPQHF.

This clonotype appeared a few times. The chain joins TRBV29-1 to TRBJ2-7, with 13 bases identical to TRBD2. The CDR3 contains 14 residues. Germline trimming cut 6 bases from V and 6 bases from J; bases unmatched to any gene: 8. Per germline, CDR1 SQVTM and CDR2 ANQGSEA. CDR3 loop: CSVRTGTSGTEQYF. The CDR3 DNA follows: TGCAGCGTGAGAACCGGGACTAGCGGGACCGAGCAGTACTTC.

This clonotype came up once. This rearrangement joins TRBV10-3 to TRBJ1-5; D gene uncertain. Germline lookup yields CDR1 ENHRY and CDR2 SYGVKD. Trimming left V 4 bases short and J 3 bases short, with 13 bases between. The CDR3 covers 15 residues. The CDR3 protein is CAISGDPGDNQPQHF. The CDR3 region has the DNA TGTGCCATCAGTGGCGACCCTGGGGACAATCAGCCCCAGCATTTT.

This clonotype was counted between two and nine times. The chain recombines TRBV3-1 with TRBJ1-2, with TRBD1 identical over 7 bases. The CDR3 totals 14 residues. The ends lost 0 bases at V and 7 bases at J; junction bases unmatched: 5. Germline lookup yields CDR1 LGHDT and CDR2 YNNKEL (reference sequence). CDR3 DNA: TGTGCCAGCAGCCAAGAAGTGACAGGGAGTGGCTACACCTTC. As protein: CASSQEVTGSGYTF.

This clonotype has at least ten counts. The rearrangement joins TRBV7-8 to TRBJ2-3, with TRBD1 as a possible D gene (5 bases). The CDR3 runs to 14 residues. Trimming stripped 4 bases from V and 4 bases from J, with 12 bases between. CDR1 and CDR2 (germline): SGHVS, FQNEAQ. The CDR3, as DNA: TGTGCCAGCAGCTCCCGTCAGGGCGCAGATACGCAGTATTTT. This codes for CASSSRQGADTQYF. The whole variable domain, remainder taken from reference TRBV7-8 and TRBJ2-3, is GAGVSQSPRYKVAKRGQDVALRCDPISGHVSLFWYQQALGQGPEFLTYFQNEAQLDKSGLPSDRFFAERPEGSVSTLKIQRTQQEDSAVYLCASSSRQGADTQYFGPGTRLTVL.

The gene calls are TRBV19 and TRBJ1-1; maybe TRBD1 (5 bases). The CDR3 has 13 amino acids. V lost 6 bases and J lost 0, with 8 bases in between. From germline, CDR1 is LNHDA and CDR2 SQIVND (reference sequence). For the CDR3, the DNA is TGTGCCAGTAGGAGGGGCGTGAACACTGAAGCTTTCTTT. This codes for CASRRGVNTEAFF.

The rearrangement uses TRBV11-1 and TRBJ1-6; 7 bases are shared with TRBD1. Germline V CDR1 and CDR2: SGHAT, FQDESV (reference sequence). The V gene end was trimmed by 3 bases and the J gene end by 5 bases; junction bases not matched to a gene: 4. The CDR3 extends over 15 amino acids. This chain's CDR3 is CASSLFGQDNSPLHF. The CDR3 bases are TGTGCCAGCAGCTTGTTCGGACAGGATAATTCACCCCTCCACTTT. The complete variable domain, with remaining parts taken from reference TRBV11-1 and TRBJ1-6, reads EAEVAQSPRYKITEKSQAVAFWCDPISGHATLYWYRQILGQGPELLVQFQDESVVDDSQLPKDRFSAERLKGVDSTLKIQPAELGDSAMYLCASSLFGQDNSPLHFGNGTRLTVT.

This clonotype was counted ten times or more. This chain joins TRBV7-8 and TRBJ2-3; D possibly corresponds to TRBD2 (6 bases). The germline gives CDR1 SGHVS, CDR2 FQNEAQ. There are 17 residues in the CDR3. Trimming left V 1 base short and J 1 base short, with 15 bases between. This CDR3 reads CASSLDEGGIGTDTQYF. The CDR3 DNA sequence: TGTGCCAGCAGCTTAGACGAGGGCGGGATAGGCACAGATACGCAGTATTTT.

This clonotype was detected a few times. The chain has TRBV7-8 and TRBJ2-7; TRBD1 is a possible D gene (5 bases). This CDR3 has 13 amino acids. Trimming pared 5 bases from V and 6 bases from J, leaving 14 bases between. Germline V gives CDR1 SGHVS, CDR2 FQNEAQ. The CDR3 spells CASSPDLRGEQYF. CDR3 in DNA: TGTGCCAGCAGCCCGGACCTAAGGGGCGAGCAGTACTTC.

The V gene is TRBV5-6, the J gene TRBJ1-5; D possibly corresponds to TRBD1 (5 bases). V was trimmed by 1 base and J by 2 bases, leaving 13 bases between them. This CDR3 has 16 amino acids. Germline lookup yields CDR1 SGHDT and CDR2 YYEEEE. CDR3 amino acids: CASSLLVGGGNQPQHF. The CDR3 DNA reads TGTGCCAGCAGCTTGCTGGTCGGGGGAGGCAATCAGCCCCAGCATTTT.

The chain combines TRBV5-1 with TRBJ2-7; D is unresolved. Trimming removed 0 bases at V and 0 bases at J, with 10 bases between. CDR3 size: 15 residues. CDR1 is SGHRS and CDR2 is YFSETQ in the germline V gene. CDR3 region: CASSLVAQSSYEQYF. For the CDR3, the DNA is TGCGCCAGCAGCTTGGTCGCGCAGAGCTCCTACGAGCAGTACTTC.

The CDR3 here is CAISVGLAGVVGNIQYF. CDR3 DNA sequence: TGTGCCATCAGTGTTGGACTAGCGGGAGTGGTAGGGAACATTCAGTACTTC. The rearrangement uses TRBV10-3 and TRBJ2-4, with 13 bases fitting TRBD2. Unmatched junction bases numbered 10, after V lost 4 bases and J lost 7 bases. This CDR3 has 17 amino acids. Germline V gene sequence: CDR1 ENHRY, CDR2 SYGVKD.

The chain links TRBV28 to TRBJ2-5; 7 bases are a match to TRBD1. The CDR3 is 13 residues long. Germline CDR1 reads MDHEN; CDR2 reads SYDVKM. V gave up 5 bases and J gave up 0 bases; unmatched junction bases: 0. The CDR3 loop reads CASSQGDQETQYF. The CDR3 DNA reads TGTGCCAGCAGTCAGGGGGACCAAGAGACCCAGTACTTC. The entire variable domain, with the rest obtained from reference TRBV28 and TRBJ2-5, is as follows: DVKVTQSSRYLVKRTGEKVFLECVQDMDHENMFWYRQDPGLGLRLIYFSYDVKMKEKGDIPEGYSVSREKKERFSLILESASTNQTSMYLCASSQGDQETQYFGPGTRLLVL.